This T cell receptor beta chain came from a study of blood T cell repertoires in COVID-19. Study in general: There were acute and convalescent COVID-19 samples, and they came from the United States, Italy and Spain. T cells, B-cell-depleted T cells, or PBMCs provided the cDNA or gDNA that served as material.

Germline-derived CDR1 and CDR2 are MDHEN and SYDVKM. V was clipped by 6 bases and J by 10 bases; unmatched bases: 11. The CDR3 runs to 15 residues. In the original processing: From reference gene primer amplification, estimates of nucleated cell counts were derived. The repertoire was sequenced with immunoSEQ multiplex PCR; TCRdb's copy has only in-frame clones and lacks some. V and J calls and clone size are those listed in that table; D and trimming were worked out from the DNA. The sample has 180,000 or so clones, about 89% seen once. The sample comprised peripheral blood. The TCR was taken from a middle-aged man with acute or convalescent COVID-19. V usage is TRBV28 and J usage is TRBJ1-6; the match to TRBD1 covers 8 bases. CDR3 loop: CASRAQGDRGSPLHF. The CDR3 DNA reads TGTGCCAGCAGGGCACAGGGGGATAGGGGATCACCCCTCCACTTT.